Each of the 11 T cell receptor beta chains below was sequenced from the same sample in a study of monozygotic twins with cystic fibrosis. Profiling relied on immunoSEQ multiplex PCR, and the TCRdb table lists in-frame clones only, not all of them. The profile shows approximately 10,000 clones, about 98% of them singletons. The source material was blood. All receptors come from a girl aged 2 to 10 with cystic fibrosis.

This clone was picked up one time. The genes are TRBV27 and TRBJ1-1; TRBD1 agrees at 7 bases. V gave up 5 bases and J gave up 0 bases; unmatched junction bases: 9. Germline CDR1 is MNHEY and CDR2 is SMNVEV (reference sequence). This CDR3 contains 16 residues. The CDR3 coding sequence is TGTGCCAGCAGTCTTGACAGGGCGCGGATGAACACTGAAGCTTTCTTT. Protein product: CASSLDRARMNTEAFF.

The V call is TRBV4-2, the J call TRBJ2-3; the match to TRBD2 covers 9 bases. The CDR3 is 18 amino acids. With 2 bases clipped from V and 3 bases from J, the junction kept 12 bases outside the gene matches. Germline V gene lookup returns CDR1 LGHNA and CDR2 YNFKEQ. Here the CDR3 DNA reads TGTGCCAGCAGCCAAAATCTAGCGGGAAAAGGGAAAACAGATACGCAGTATTTT. Its translation: CASSQNLAGKGKTDTQYF.

The gene calls are TRBV5-1 and TRBJ2-7; 7 nucleotides agree with TRBD2. Germline V gene data show CDR1 as SGHRS and CDR2 as YFSETQ. The CDR3 spans 15 residues. After removal of 0 bases from V and 0 bases from J, the junction contained 3 bases not matched to a gene. The CDR3 reads CASSLDSGYSYEQYF. Written as DNA, the CDR3 is TGCGCCAGCAGCTTGGATAGCGGGTACTCCTACGAGCAGTACTTC.

This chain joins TRBV30 and TRBJ1-2, with 11 bases lining up with TRBD1. The V segment lost 0 bases and the J segment 5 bases; nucleotides outside the gene matches: 5. Germline values: CDR1 GTSNPN, CDR2 SVGIG (reference sequence). CDR3 size: 15 residues. The CDR3 protein is CAWSVFGQGAYGYTF. The DNA for the CDR3 is TGTGCCTGGAGTGTATTCGGACAGGGGGCATATGGCTACACCTTC. Together with reference TRBV30 and TRBJ1-2, the CDR3 gives the full variable domain: SQTIHQWPATLVQPVGSPLSLECTVEGTSNPNLYWYRQAAGRGLQLLFYSVGIGQISSEVPQNLSASRPQDRQFILSSKKLLLSDSGFYLCAWSVFGQGAYGYTFGSGTRLTVV.

The CDR3 is CSVERIAANTEAFF. As DNA, the CDR3 is TGCAGCGTTGAAAGGATAGCAGCGAACACTGAAGCTTTCTTT. The chain recombines TRBV29-1 with TRBJ1-1; D is ambiguous. The V and J ends lost 2 bases and 1 base respectively, with 11 bases between them. Germline assignment: CDR1 SQVTM and CDR2 ANQGSEA. The CDR3 is made up of 14 amino acids.

This clone appeared a single time. The CDR3 nucleotides are TGCGCCAGCAGCCAAGATTGGGAGGGGGTTAAGACCGGGGAGCTGTTTTTT. Amino acids: CASSQDWEGVKTGELFF. This chain connects TRBV4-1 to TRBJ2-2; a possible D gene is TRBD2 (7 bases). V gave up 0 bases and J gave up 5 bases, with 16 bases separating them. The CDR3 sequence is 17 residues long. From germline, CDR1 is MGHRA and CDR2 YSYEKL.

The genes are TRBV6-5 and TRBJ2-7; possibly TRBD1 for D (5 bases). V dropped 0 bases and J dropped 7 bases, with 13 bases sitting between them. The CDR3 totals 14 residues. Germline V CDR1 and CDR2: MNHEY, SVGAGI. The CDR3 protein is CASSYSAGIIEQYF. Here the CDR3 DNA reads TGTGCCAGCAGTTACTCAGCAGGGATCATAGAGCAGTACTTC.

The genes are TRBV21-1 and TRBJ1-2; the D call of TRBD1 is as the table states it, not checked on the DNA. TRBV21-1 is labeled a pseudogene. The CDR3 contains 17 residues. DNA of the CDR3: TGTGCCACCTCGGGACAGGGAACTCAGAAGCCTAACTATGGCTACACCTTC. It specifies CATSGQGTQKPNYGYTF.

The J gene is TRBJ1-2, the V gene TRBV7-8, with D perhaps TRBD1 (5 bases). Trimming shortened V by 4 bases and J by 8 bases, and 26 bases separated the two germline ends. CDR3 length equals 17 residues. CDR1 and CDR2 (germline): SGHVS, FQNEAQ. CDR3 loop: CASSSNSPGSPRGGYTF. The CDR3 nucleotides read TGTGCCAGCAGCTCGAACTCCCCAGGGTCACCTCGGGGAGGCTACACCTTC.

The chain has TRBV7-9 and TRBJ2-3; possible D gene TRBD1, 5 bases. V lost 5 bases to trimming and J lost 6 bases, with 18 bases between them. Germline CDR1 and CDR2: SEHNR and FQNEAQ (reference sequence). The CDR3 is 15 amino acids. CDR3 protein: CASSDWTRLGDTQYF. As DNA, the CDR3 is TGTGCCAGCAGCGATTGGACACGGCTAGGGGATACGCAGTATTTT.

V usage is TRBV28 and J usage is TRBJ1-2, with TRBD1 as a possible D gene (5 bases). Germline assignment: CDR1 MDHEN and CDR2 SYDVKM. The V gene lost 2 bases and the J gene lost 0 bases, with 7 bases spanning the gap. The CDR3 has 14 residues. The CDR3 bases are TGTGCCAGCAGTTTAAGACAGACTAACTATGGCTACACCTTC. Its translation is CASSLRQTNYGYTF.